This T cell receptor (beta chain) was found in a study of control samples from healthy donors and cancer patients. The ends were cut back, 2 bases at V and 6 bases at J, with 8 bases in the middle. This CDR3 region has 13 residues. CDR1 and CDR2 from the germline V gene are GTSNPN and SVGIG (reference sequence). TCRdb's copy holds only in-frame clones and misses some; the assay was immunoSEQ multiplex PCR. The sample holds roughly 120,000 clones, approximately 90% seen once. The chain is built from TRBV30 and TRBJ1-6, with D uncertain. The sequenced sample consisted of blood. The sequence came from a human donor in good health. The donor label of this sample is uncertain. The CDR3, as DNA: TGTGCCTGGAGTTTGTCCACTAATTCACCCCTCCACTTT. This translates into CAWSLSTNSPLHF.